A selection of T cell receptor beta chains follows, all from one sample in a study of blood T cell repertoires in COVID-19. Here immunoSEQ multiplex PCR was the method, and the copy in TCRdb shows in-frame clones only, minus some. The table includes some 150,000 clones, approximately 90% detected once. The specimen sequenced was peripheral blood. The receptors come from an elderly woman in a cohort sampled during active or convalescent COVID-19. Both conserved end residues are part of each CDR3. The order of the fields is CDR3 protein, V gene, J gene, D gene. The D gene is left open where the match is weak.

cdr3_aa: CASSEARGNQPQHF; v_call: TRBV2; j_call: TRBJ1-5; d_call: -
cdr3_aa: CASSLDPAGKDTQYF; v_call: TRBV11-3; j_call: TRBJ2-3; d_call: TRBD2
cdr3_aa: CASSRETGVSGYTF; v_call: TRBV27; j_call: TRBJ1-2; d_call: TRBD1
cdr3_aa: CASSSDRGDTEAFF; v_call: TRBV18; j_call: TRBJ1-1; d_call: TRBD1
cdr3_aa: CASGGESGNTIYF; v_call: TRBV11-2; j_call: TRBJ1-3; d_call: -
cdr3_aa: CASSRDRHAQPQHF; v_call: TRBV28; j_call: TRBJ1-5; d_call: TRBD1
cdr3_aa: CASSPDTGAPSGNTIYF; v_call: TRBV3-1/TRBV3-2; j_call: TRBJ1-3; d_call: TRBD1
cdr3_aa: CANSPGEIYNEQFF; v_call: TRBV18; j_call: TRBJ2-1; d_call: -
cdr3_aa: CASSSVRTGANYGYTF; v_call: TRBV7-8; j_call: TRBJ1-2; d_call: TRBD1
cdr3_aa: CAISESHRPDAWRSGGYTF; v_call: TRBV10-3; j_call: TRBJ1-2; d_call: -
cdr3_aa: CASRSTGNTGELFF; v_call: TRBV6-5; j_call: TRBJ2-2; d_call: -
cdr3_aa: CASSFATDLMVPLHF; v_call: TRBV7-2; j_call: TRBJ1-6; d_call: -
cdr3_aa: CASSFRDRAYNEQFF; v_call: TRBV5-1; j_call: TRBJ2-1; d_call: TRBD1
cdr3_aa: CASNTGGTGINQPQHF; v_call: TRBV7-8; j_call: TRBJ1-5; d_call: -
cdr3_aa: CASSLGQGSGELFF; v_call: TRBV11-3; j_call: TRBJ2-2; d_call: -
cdr3_aa: CASSLEVAGGPELFF; v_call: TRBV5-1; j_call: TRBJ2-2; d_call: TRBD2
cdr3_aa: CASSVLGGTKAFF; v_call: TRBV9; j_call: TRBJ1-1; d_call: -
cdr3_aa: CASSPRDSNQPQHF; v_call: TRBV18; j_call: TRBJ1-5; d_call: -
cdr3_aa: CASSVGLGAWTGHEQFF; v_call: TRBV9; j_call: TRBJ2-1; d_call: TRBD1
cdr3_aa: CASISWAGMNTEAFF; v_call: TRBV27; j_call: TRBJ1-1; d_call: -
cdr3_aa: CASRHTQSGTDTQYF; v_call: TRBV3-1/TRBV3-2; j_call: TRBJ2-3; d_call: -
cdr3_aa: CASSLGGPSRSYTF; v_call: TRBV5-6; j_call: TRBJ1-2; d_call: -
cdr3_aa: CASSMGLAGGLETQYF; v_call: TRBV19; j_call: TRBJ2-5; d_call: TRBD2
cdr3_aa: CASSSSAGWDGELFF; v_call: TRBV5-4; j_call: TRBJ2-2; d_call: -
cdr3_aa: CASSLAGGETQYF; v_call: TRBV5-4; j_call: TRBJ2-5; d_call: TRBD2
cdr3_aa: CASSLGRYDEKLFF; v_call: TRBV5-1; j_call: TRBJ1-4; d_call: -
cdr3_aa: CASSLSQPDRGGTDTQYF; v_call: TRBV27; j_call: TRBJ2-3; d_call: TRBD1
cdr3_aa: CASSPLPRSQGPGNTIYF; v_call: TRBV7-6; j_call: TRBJ1-3; d_call: -
cdr3_aa: CASSLAGGTGTQYF; v_call: TRBV11-3; j_call: TRBJ2-5; d_call: TRBD2
cdr3_aa: CASSQRARGLINTEAFF; v_call: TRBV7-9; j_call: TRBJ1-1; d_call: TRBD1
cdr3_aa: CASSPVAGGYNEQFF; v_call: TRBV18; j_call: TRBJ2-1; d_call: TRBD1
cdr3_aa: CASSLGQENEKLFF; v_call: TRBV7-9; j_call: TRBJ1-4; d_call: TRBD1
cdr3_aa: CASSPGHQYEQYF; v_call: TRBV11-3; j_call: TRBJ2-7; d_call: -
cdr3_aa: CASSSQGLHTEAFF; v_call: TRBV11-3; j_call: TRBJ1-1; d_call: -
cdr3_aa: CATSRDNSNYGYTF; v_call: TRBV15; j_call: TRBJ1-2; d_call: -
cdr3_aa: CASRLAGGQETQYF; v_call: TRBV5-1; j_call: TRBJ2-5; d_call: TRBD2
cdr3_aa: CATSRETGLWSNQPQHF; v_call: TRBV15; j_call: TRBJ1-5; d_call: TRBD1
cdr3_aa: CASRTGGLSNQPQHF; v_call: TRBV6-5; j_call: TRBJ1-5; d_call: TRBD1
cdr3_aa: CASSPSRDSPLHF; v_call: TRBV18; j_call: TRBJ1-6; d_call: -
cdr3_aa: CASSSTGLSQETQYF; v_call: TRBV7-2; j_call: TRBJ2-5; d_call: -
cdr3_aa: CASPRDRGNQPQHF; v_call: TRBV21-1; j_call: TRBJ1-5; d_call: -
cdr3_aa: CASSLAGAGINEKLFF; v_call: TRBV11-3; j_call: TRBJ1-4; d_call: -
cdr3_aa: CASSLLILSFTGELFF; v_call: TRBV4-1; j_call: TRBJ2-2; d_call: -
cdr3_aa: CSVVHSNYGYTF; v_call: TRBV29-1; j_call: TRBJ1-2; d_call: -
cdr3_aa: CASSIFGGHSSGANVLTF; v_call: TRBV19; j_call: TRBJ2-6; d_call: -
cdr3_aa: CASSLVQREYNEQFF; v_call: TRBV5-1; j_call: TRBJ2-1; d_call: TRBD2
cdr3_aa: CASSLGHPRETQYF; v_call: TRBV7-7; j_call: TRBJ2-5; d_call: -
cdr3_aa: CASTWTSGNNEQFF; v_call: TRBV6-5; j_call: TRBJ2-1; d_call: TRBD2
cdr3_aa: CASSTTGSRQFF; v_call: TRBV19; j_call: TRBJ2-1; d_call: -
cdr3_aa: CASSPERGGRETQYF; v_call: TRBV28; j_call: TRBJ2-5; d_call: TRBD2
cdr3_aa: CASSSRTPYNSPLHF; v_call: TRBV28; j_call: TRBJ1-6; d_call: -